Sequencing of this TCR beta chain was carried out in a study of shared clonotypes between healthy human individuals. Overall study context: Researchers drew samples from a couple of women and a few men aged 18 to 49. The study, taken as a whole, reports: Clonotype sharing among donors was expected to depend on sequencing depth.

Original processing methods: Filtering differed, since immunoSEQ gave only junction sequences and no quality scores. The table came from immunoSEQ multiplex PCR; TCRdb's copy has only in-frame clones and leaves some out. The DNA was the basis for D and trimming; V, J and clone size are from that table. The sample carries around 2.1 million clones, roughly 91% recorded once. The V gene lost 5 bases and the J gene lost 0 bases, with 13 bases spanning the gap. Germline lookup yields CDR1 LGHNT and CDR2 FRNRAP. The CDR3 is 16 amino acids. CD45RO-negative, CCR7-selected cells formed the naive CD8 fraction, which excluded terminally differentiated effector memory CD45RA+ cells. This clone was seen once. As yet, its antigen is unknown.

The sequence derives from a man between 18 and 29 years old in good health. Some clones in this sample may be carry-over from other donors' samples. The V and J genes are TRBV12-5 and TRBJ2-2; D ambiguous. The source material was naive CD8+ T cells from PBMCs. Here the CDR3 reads CASGPNSVANTGELFF. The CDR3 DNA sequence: TGTGCTAGTGGTCCGAACTCGGTCGCGAACACCGGGGAGCTGTTTTTT.